This record looks at one T cell receptor (beta chain) sequence and its context. Its antigen is still unknown. This entry comes from a study of T cell responses to AZD1222 COVID-19 vaccine. Study background: Pooling covered second doses at about 4 or about 12 weeks. Study-wide results and caveats: Donor demographics were predominantly white British with a female majority; clonal diversity may be underestimated.

Method: immunoSEQ multiplex PCR; TCRdb's copy keeps in-frame clones and lacks some. Of 55,000 to 70,000 clones detected, almost 90% appear once; the ten largest clones hold less than 9.5%. Looked up from germline, CDR1 is LNHDA and CDR2 is SQIVND (reference sequence). With 2 bases removed from V and 1 base from J, the gap between germline ends came to 9 bases. The length of the CDR3 is 14 residues. V gene TRBV19 combines with J gene TRBJ2-7; no clear D gene. The sequence was collected from an adult in good health. The sequencing here drew on peripheral blood, taken on day 0 of AZD1222 vaccination. This CDR3 is CASSISWGSYEQYF. CDR3 DNA: TGTGCCAGTAGTATAAGTTGGGGTTCCTACGAGCAGTACTTC.